The TCR beta chain described here comes from a study of PD-1 blockade in mismatch repair-deficient tumors. Study context: Patients had about a dozen mismatch repair-deficient cancer types, all previously treated and progressing. Study-wide findings and caveats: After pembrolizumab, tumor-resident clones rose rapidly, then generally contracted before radiologic responses.

As to this clone: Its target is not known.

CDR1 is LGHNA, CDR2 YNFKEQ, per germline. CDR3 size: 16 residues. V trimming: 0 bases; J trimming: 4 bases; junction bases outside the gene matches: 6. The protocol was immunoSEQ multiplex PCR, while the TCRdb copy is restricted to in-frame clones and leaves out a portion. The sample yields around 62,000 clones, about 78% seen once. Source: peripheral blood, taken 2 weeks after starting pembrolizumab. This receptor was identified in an adult with mismatch repair-deficient cancer. The chain uses TRBV4-2 and TRBJ2-3; 8 bases line up with TRBD1. In DNA form, the CDR3 reads TGTGCCAGCAGCCAAGAGTCCGGACAGGGCGCAGATACGCAGTATTTT. Amino acid sequence: CASSQESGQGADTQYF.